This T cell receptor (beta chain) stems from a study of cytomegalovirus exposure and HLA in healthy donors (dated by TCRdb to about 2017). Background on the whole study: An earlier analysis of some 600 of the donors reported about 280 Gb of sequence data and 95 million to 140 million unique TCR beta sequences obtained from about 179 million T cells. The study profiled the T cell repertoires of more than 500 subjects by immunosequencing and related them to cytomegalovirus serostatus. HLA typing included class I and class II loci at four-digit resolution. An early release covering roughly 580 HLA-typed donors comprised 250 to 350 gigabases of sequencing data and approximately 85 million unique TCR sequences. Among the roughly 430 genotyped donors, about 85% belonged to the genetic ancestry cluster associated with self-reported Caucasian donors. A later analysis re-examined previously published TCR beta repertoires from 610 or so donors and added high-resolution HLA genotyping to investigate patterns of TCR occurrence. Donor age, sex, ethnicity and CMV serostatus were compiled alongside the repertoire data. To predict cytomegalovirus infection status, the study combined high-throughput TCR immunosequencing, statistical association of individual TCRs with disease status, and machine learning. Rather than using new phenotypic data, the later analysis identified candidate immune exposures from TCR beta sequences and from how often those sequences occurred across donors. Besides the first cohort of 500 to 700 subjects, a separate validation cohort made up of over a hundred different subjects was used. The study aimed to test whether cataloging public T cell receptors could reveal signatures of past pathogen exposure. Typing coverage varied by locus: roughly 620-630 donors for A, B, C, DRB1 and DQB1; approximately 560 for DQA1; nearly 610 for DPA1; 450 to 480 for DPB1. An earlier analysis of approximately 580 of the donors used high-throughput TCR beta sequencing to judge whether each TCR beta V gene segment behaved as functional or pseudogenic. Among 350 to 400 genotyped donors of the cohort, an average of approximately 240,000 unique TCR beta nucleotide sequences were sequenced per donor, about a sixth of them non-productive. Every discovery cohort repertoire had been produced on one sequencing platform. In a later genetic analysis, genome-wide SNP genotypes for about 55% of the roughly 700 donors were used, and that subset was treated as a discovery cohort. A few DR-DQ haplotypes were treated as single units for association and clustering because of strong linkage in the cohort.

Turning to this clone: Its antigen has not been determined. Base qualities are not at hand, and no much larger clone is one base apart.

The cohort was made up of about 610 healthy bone marrow donors. At the time of sampling, all cohort members were nominally healthy, though unrecorded immune exposures were likely present. The donor was CMV seropositive and belonged to the group of 250 to 300 seropositive cohort members. Each donor provided a peripheral blood sample, and peripheral blood mononuclear cells were used for TCR beta sequencing. Genomic DNA extraction from the blood cell samples was performed with the Qiagen DNeasy Blood Extraction Kit. Library construction relied on the immunoSEQ multiplex PCR assay. The multiplex PCR relied on a mix of 60 forward primers for TCR Vbeta segments and 13 reverse primers for TCR Jbeta segments. A multiplex PCR assay on genomic DNA amplified the CDR3 region of rearranged TCR beta genes. Amplified TCR beta libraries were sequenced as 87-base-pair reads on the Illumina HiSeq System. As for the original processing: In a later analysis, 80 million or so unique TCR beta chains were counted across the roughly 610 repertoires, and roughly 10 million of these chains were shared by at least two donors. A nearest-neighbor algorithm error-corrected the raw reads and collapsed the reads into unique sequences, merging closely related sequences to remove PCR and sequencing errors. V, D and J gene segments were assigned by aligning CDR3 sequences to IMGT reference sequences. For a sequence to be retained, at least a six-nucleotide match to both a V gene segment and a J gene segment was required. A rearrangement counted as productive if the CDR3 had no stop codons and remained in frame with V and J, and every other rearrangement counted as non-productive. Following IMGT convention, CDR3 was defined as the stretch from the second conserved V-encoded cysteine up to the conserved J-encoded phenylalanine. The earlier analysis of some 550 of the donors excluded any sequence lacking an unambiguous match to a single V gene segment. In an earlier analysis of approximately 560 of the donors, a V segment was called functional when productive rearrangements were above 56.7%, and segregating when the standard deviation between donors exceeded 5%. A statistical classification framework was developed to diagnose cytomegalovirus status using the catalog of TCR beta chain sequences. In a later analysis, V and J genes were assigned by comparing TCR nucleotide sequences against IMGT/GENE-DB human TR gene sequences. The TCRdist pipeline was used in a later analysis to assign CDR3 sequences and most-parsimonious VDJ recombination scenarios. In a later analysis, each TCR beta chain was defined by its CDR3 amino acid sequence together with its V-gene family, and reads lacking a unique V-gene family were excluded. A later analysis removed several hundred highly shared, low-generation-probability nucleotide sequences to deal with suspected cross-contamination and a sequencing artifact. A later analysis calculated a clonal expansion index for each public chain from normalized within-repertoire ranks of inferred template counts. A later analysis computed generation probabilities with a VDJ recombination model fitted to out-of-frame rearrangements, and checked the results against IGoR. In a later analysis, TCR-TCR, TCR-HLA and TCR-CMV co-occurrence was scored with hypergeometric tests, and a repertoire-size bias correction was applied to TCR pairs. In a later analysis, false discovery rates were estimated by permuting HLA or CMV assignments 20 times. A later analysis grouped co-occurring TCRs with DBSCAN, adding TCRdist sequence similarity when clustering within HLA-allele-positive subsets. For co-occurrence clustering, repertoires with fewer than 30,000 or more than 120,000 public chains were excluded, along with five or six repertoires with anomalous nucleotide sharing. Imported from immuneACCESS, the table was reduced by TCRdb to in-frame sequences with V and J called. These copies leave out some clones; in studies compared against another copy, an unresolved V gene accounts for under half, and the cause of the remainder is not known. V, J and clone size were drawn from that table, and D and trimming were deduced from the DNA. The sample data list approximately 150,000 clones, and 78% of these were observed just once. The ten largest clones take up about 2.2% of the sample.

The CDR3 goes from the cysteine to the phenylalanine over 16 residues. Only the CDR3 portion is preserved as DNA: 48 bases, with reading frame beginning at the first base. CDR1 and CDR2 (LNHDA, SQIVND) derive from the germline V gene (reference sequence). Germline trimming amounts to 4 bases on V and 3 bases on J, with 9 as the count of junction bases outside the gene matches. Overall study results and their limits: The earlier analysis of nearly 600 of the donors excluded approximately 15 rarely observed V segments, including chromosome 9 orphons, because counts were too low. In a later analysis, HLA-associated TCR beta chains were found to be more clonally expanded and to have lower generation probabilities than equally common non-associated chains. When HLA alleles, especially DR and DQ, strongly co-occurred, TCR associations were difficult to assign to individual alleles. According to a later analysis, parvovirus B19, influenza, CMV and Epstein-Barr virus appeared linked to several top co-occurrence clusters. CMV serostatus was the only immune exposure information available for the cohort. According to the authors, the approach could potentially be generalized to other disease states and immunological phenotypes. Roughly uniform sequencing depth across donors was assumed in presence/absence analyses, although this assumption may not hold. The classifier was reported to diagnose cytomegalovirus status with high specificity and sensitivity in both the original and validation cohorts. Some IMGT-functional V segments, including TRBV6-2 and TRBV6-3, could not be distinguished by the 87-base-pair reads and were therefore excluded. A cluster of highly shared sequence variants was judged likely to be a technical artifact of the sequencing pipeline. A further reported finding was that TCR beta sequences accurately predicted the HLA-A and HLA-B alleles for most subjects in the first cohort. Compared with the approximately 670-donor mean, donors in an Asian-associated ancestry cluster had fewer N-insertions in productive TCRs, according to a later genetic analysis. Because HLA typing was unavailable for some donors at each locus, only the typed subset was used in association tests. At a false discovery rate of 0.05, a later analysis linked about 17,000 TCR beta sequences to specific HLA alleles. The study listed 164 TCR beta chains as associated with cytomegalovirus. In an earlier analysis of under 600 of the donors, most TCR beta V segments were observed in productive rearrangements about 90% or about 30% of the time, broadly matching IMGT annotations. In a later genetic analysis, a missense DCLRE1C variant was associated with V-gene and J-gene trimming of TCR beta chains, and the association was replicated in an independent cohort. In a later analysis, the rate of TCR association differed among HLA loci, with DRB1 alleles having the most associated TCRs and HLA-C alleles having the fewest. Correlated functional status among segregating V segments might reflect linkage disequilibrium, but an unknown experimental factor could not be ruled out. In vitro tests confirmed that three of the cytomegalovirus-associated TCR beta chains recognize cytomegalovirus antigens. According to a later analysis, most CMV-associated TCR beta chains appeared to be HLA-restricted, and the HLA associations seemed to be driven largely by CMV exposure. This cohort had only TCR beta chains sequenced, and the lack of alpha or paired-chain data limited which features could be detected. While some public TCRs were present in many individuals, most TCR sequences turned up only very rarely across donors.

The V and J segments used are TRBV19 and TRBJ1-1; TRBD1 aligns with 9 central bases. The material sequenced was PBMCs. This sequence was found in a young woman in good health and CMV-seropositive. The CDR3 region: CASSTGTGKRDTEAFF. In nucleotides, the sequence is TGTGCCAGTAGTACCGGGACAGGGAAGAGGGACACTGAAGCTTTCTTT.